The 6 T cell receptor beta chains below were found in one sample sequenced in a study of shared clonotypes between healthy human individuals. The protocol was immunoSEQ multiplex PCR, while the TCRdb copy is restricted to in-frame clones and leaves out a portion. The sample has 2 million to 2.5 million clones, just over 90% seen once. The sequenced material came from naive CD4+ T cells from PBMCs. Described subset: CD45RA+ positively selected. The receptors derive from a man younger than 35 in good health. Some clones in this sample may be carry-over from other donors' samples.

The chain joins TRBV14 to TRBJ2-1; 12 positions match TRBD2. J lost 9 bases, V lost 3 bases, and 6 bases had no gene match. CDR1 and CDR2 (germline): SGHDN, FVKESK. The CDR3 extends over 15 amino acids. This CDR3 reads CASSHTSGRLGEQFF. The CDR3 DNA sequence: TGTGCCAGCAGCCATACTAGCGGGAGGTTAGGTGAGCAGTTCTTC.

This rearrangement joins TRBV19 to TRBJ2-3; D gene unclear. Trimming stripped 3 bases from V and 6 bases from J, with 10 bases between. CDR1 and CDR2 (germline): LNHDA, SQIVND (reference sequence). This CDR3 region has 13 residues. Here the CDR3 DNA reads TGTGCCAGTAGTATCAATCTGGGGGATACGCAGTATTTT. This sequence encodes CASSINLGDTQYF.

The rearrangement links TRBV28 to TRBJ1-6; D call uncertain. The CDR3 is 12 residues long. CDR1 MDHEN and CDR2 SYDVKM come from the germline V gene. Trimming pared 4 bases from V and 11 bases from J, leaving 9 bases between. CDR3 sequence reads: CASSSSSPPLHF. CDR3 sequence (DNA): TGTGCCAGCAGTTCCTCCTCGCCACCCCTCCACTTT.

The chain is built from TRBV6-1 and TRBJ2-7, with D perhaps TRBD1 (5 bases). This CDR3 is 16 amino acids long. V was shortened by 4 bases and J by 6 bases, with 22 bases between the two germline ends. Germline assignment: CDR1 MNHNS and CDR2 SASEGT. The CDR3 region has the DNA TGTGCCAGCAGTGTTTGGCAGGGCGACCCTCTGGGCGAGCAGTACTTC. Amino acid sequence: CASSVWQGDPLGEQYF.

The rearrangement links TRBV28 to TRBJ2-7, with D unclear. V gave up 7 bases and J gave up 7 bases, with 23 bases separating them. This CDR3 has 15 amino acids. Germline lookup yields CDR1 MDHEN and CDR2 SYDVKM. DNA of the CDR3: TGTGCCAGCACAACCATAGCCTCCCCCATAGGTGAGCAGTACTTC. Its protein is CASTTIASPIGEQYF.

This chain links TRBV2 with TRBJ1-3, with a weak D call TRBD1 (5 bases). Trimming took 5 bases from V and 0 from J, leaving 11 bases between them. In germline, CDR1 is SNHLY, CDR2 FYNNEI. The CDR3 is 15 residues long. For the CDR3, the DNA is TGTGCCAGCAGTCGGGACCGATCCTCTGGAAACACCATATATTTT. The encoded protein is CASSRDRSSGNTIYF.